A single count supports the clone carrying this T cell receptor (beta chain). Sequencing used immunoSEQ multiplex PCR; TCRdb keeps in-frame clones, though not all of them. The table shows almost 70,000 clones, with approximately 89% occurring only once. The data were taken from a study of blood T cell repertoires in COVID-19. Germline-derived CDR1 and CDR2 are SNHLY and FYNNEI. Deletions cut 4 bases from V and 7 bases from J, with 14 bases between. The CDR3 is 13 amino acids. Sequences were obtained from peripheral blood. This chain links TRBV2 with TRBJ2-7, with D possibly TRBD2 on 6 matching bases. The sequence came from a woman between 45 and 65 years old with active COVID-19. The CDR3 loop is CASSAGRLGEQYF. The DNA for the CDR3 is TGTGCCAGCAGTGCCGGGAGACTCGGTGAGCAGTACTTC.